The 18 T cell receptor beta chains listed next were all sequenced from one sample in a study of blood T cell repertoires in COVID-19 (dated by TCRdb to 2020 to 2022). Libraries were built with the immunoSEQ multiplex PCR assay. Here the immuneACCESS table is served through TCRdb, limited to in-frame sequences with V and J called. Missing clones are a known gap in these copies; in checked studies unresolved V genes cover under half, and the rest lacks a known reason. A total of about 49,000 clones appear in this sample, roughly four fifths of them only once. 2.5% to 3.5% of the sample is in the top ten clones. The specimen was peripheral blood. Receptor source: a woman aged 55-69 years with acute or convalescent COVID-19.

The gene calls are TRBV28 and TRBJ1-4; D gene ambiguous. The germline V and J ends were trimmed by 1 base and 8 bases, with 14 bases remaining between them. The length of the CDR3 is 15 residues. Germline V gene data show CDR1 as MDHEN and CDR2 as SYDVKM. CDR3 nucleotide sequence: TGTGCCAGCAGTTTATCGGGAGGCGGGCAGGAAAAACTGTTTTTT. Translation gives CASSLSGGGQEKLFF.

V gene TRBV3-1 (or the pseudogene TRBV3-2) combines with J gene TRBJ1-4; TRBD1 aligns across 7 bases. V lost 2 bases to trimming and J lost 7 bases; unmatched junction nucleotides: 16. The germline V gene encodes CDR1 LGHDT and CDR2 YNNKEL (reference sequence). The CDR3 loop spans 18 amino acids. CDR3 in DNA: TGTGCCAGCAGCCAAAGTTCATTAGGGGGCAGTGGAGGTGAAAAACTGTTTTTT. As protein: CASSQSSLGGSGGEKLFF.

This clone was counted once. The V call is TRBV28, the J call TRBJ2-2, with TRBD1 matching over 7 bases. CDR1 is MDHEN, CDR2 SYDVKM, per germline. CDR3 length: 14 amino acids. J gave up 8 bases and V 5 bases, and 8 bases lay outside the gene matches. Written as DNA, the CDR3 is TGTGCCAGCAGTAGACGACAGGGTTTAGGGGAGCTGTTTTTT. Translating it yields CASSRRQGLGELFF.

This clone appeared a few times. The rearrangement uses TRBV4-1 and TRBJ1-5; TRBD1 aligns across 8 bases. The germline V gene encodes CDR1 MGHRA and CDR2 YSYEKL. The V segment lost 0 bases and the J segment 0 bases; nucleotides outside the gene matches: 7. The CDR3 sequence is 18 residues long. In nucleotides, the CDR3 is TGCGCCAGCAGCCAAGAATTGACAGGGGTTCCTAGCAATCAGCCCCAGCATTTT. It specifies CASSQELTGVPSNQPQHF.

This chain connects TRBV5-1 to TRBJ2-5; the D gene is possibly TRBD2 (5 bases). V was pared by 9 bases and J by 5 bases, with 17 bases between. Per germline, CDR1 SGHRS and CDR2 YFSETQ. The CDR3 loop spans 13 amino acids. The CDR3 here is CATREGFGETQYF. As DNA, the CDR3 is TGCGCCACCCGGGAAGGGTTTGGGGAGACCCAGTACTTC.

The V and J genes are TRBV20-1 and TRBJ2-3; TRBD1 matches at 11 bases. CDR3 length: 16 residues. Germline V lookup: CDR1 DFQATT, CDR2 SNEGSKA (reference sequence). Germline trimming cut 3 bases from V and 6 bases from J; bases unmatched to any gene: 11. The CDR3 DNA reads TGCAGTGCTAGTGGTAGGACAGGGGGCTGGAGGGATACGCAGTATTTT. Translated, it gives CSASGRTGGWRDTQYF.

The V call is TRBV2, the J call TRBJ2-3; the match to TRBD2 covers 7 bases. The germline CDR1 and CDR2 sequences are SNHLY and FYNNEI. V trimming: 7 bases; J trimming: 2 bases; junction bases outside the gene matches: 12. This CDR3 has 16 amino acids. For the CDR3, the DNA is TGTGCCAGCAAAGTGAGGGCGGGAGACGTCACAGATACGCAGTATTTT. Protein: CASKVRAGDVTDTQYF.

The CDR3 DNA reads as TGTGCCAGCAGCAGCAACAGGGGGGAGAGTGGCTACACCTTC. The encoded protein is CASSSNRGESGYTF. The chain joins TRBV27 to TRBJ1-2; 8 bases map to TRBD1. The CDR3 covers 14 residues. Trimming removed 6 bases from V and 7 bases from J; junction bases left unmatched: 10. Germline V CDR1 and CDR2: MNHEY, SMNVEV (reference sequence).

In DNA form, the CDR3 reads TGCGCCAGCAGCTCTCTCTTAGCGCAACAGGGAAGTGGGGCCAACGTCCTGACTTTC. Protein sequence: CASSSLLAQQGSGANVLTF. The chain links TRBV5-1 to TRBJ2-6; D perhaps matches TRBD1 (6 bases). There are 19 residues in the CDR3. V was trimmed by 3 bases and J by 3 bases, leaving 22 bases between them. Germline loops: CDR1 SGHRS, CDR2 YFSETQ.

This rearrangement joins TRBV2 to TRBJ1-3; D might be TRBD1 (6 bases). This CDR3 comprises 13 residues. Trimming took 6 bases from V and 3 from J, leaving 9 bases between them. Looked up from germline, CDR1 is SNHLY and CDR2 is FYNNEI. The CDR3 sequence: CASRAGDGNTIYF. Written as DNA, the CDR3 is TGTGCCAGCAGGGCAGGGGATGGAAACACCATATATTTT. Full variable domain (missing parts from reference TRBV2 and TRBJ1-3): EPEVTQTPSHQVTQMGQEVILRCVPISNHLYFYWYRQILGQKVEFLVSFYNNEISEKSEIFDDQFSVERPDGSNFTLKIRSTKLEDSAMYFCASRAGDGNTIYFGEGSWLTVV.

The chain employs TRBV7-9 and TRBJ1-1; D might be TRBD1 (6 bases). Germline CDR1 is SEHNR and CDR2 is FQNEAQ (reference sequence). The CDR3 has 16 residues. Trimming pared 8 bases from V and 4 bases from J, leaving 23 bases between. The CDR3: CASSRGGGRKITEAFF. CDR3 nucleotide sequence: TGTGCCAGCTCCCGAGGGGGGGGCAGGAAGATCACTGAAGCTTTCTTT.

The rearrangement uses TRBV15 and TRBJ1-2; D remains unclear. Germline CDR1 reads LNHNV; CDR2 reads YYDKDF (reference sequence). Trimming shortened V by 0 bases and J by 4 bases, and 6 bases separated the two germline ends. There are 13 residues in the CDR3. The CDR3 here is CATSRDSSYGYTF. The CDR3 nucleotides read TGTGCCACCAGCAGAGATTCGAGCTATGGCTACACCTTC.

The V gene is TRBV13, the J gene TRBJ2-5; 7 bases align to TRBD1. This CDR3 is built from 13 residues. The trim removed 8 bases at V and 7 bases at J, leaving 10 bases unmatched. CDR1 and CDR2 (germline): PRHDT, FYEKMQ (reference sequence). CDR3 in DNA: TGTGCCAGCGGACGTACAGGGGCTCCGACCCAGTACTTC. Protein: CASGRTGAPTQYF.

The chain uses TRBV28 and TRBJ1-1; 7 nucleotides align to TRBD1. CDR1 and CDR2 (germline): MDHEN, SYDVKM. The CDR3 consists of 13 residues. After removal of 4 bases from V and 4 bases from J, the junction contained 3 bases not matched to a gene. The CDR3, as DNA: TGTGCCAGCAGTTCGTCAGGGGGCACTGAAGCTTTCTTT. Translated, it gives CASSSSGGTEAFF. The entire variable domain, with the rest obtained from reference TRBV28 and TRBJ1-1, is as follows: DVKVTQSSRYLVKRTGEKVFLECVQDMDHENMFWYRQDPGLGLRLIYFSYDVKMKEKGDIPEGYSVSREKKERFSLILESASTNQTSMYLCASSSSGGTEAFFGQGTRLTVV.

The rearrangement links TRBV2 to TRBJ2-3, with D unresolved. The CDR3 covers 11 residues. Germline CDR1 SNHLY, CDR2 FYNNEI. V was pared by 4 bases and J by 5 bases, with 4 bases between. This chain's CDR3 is CASSAGDTQYF. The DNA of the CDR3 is TGTGCCAGCAGTGCGGGAGATACGCAGTATTTT.

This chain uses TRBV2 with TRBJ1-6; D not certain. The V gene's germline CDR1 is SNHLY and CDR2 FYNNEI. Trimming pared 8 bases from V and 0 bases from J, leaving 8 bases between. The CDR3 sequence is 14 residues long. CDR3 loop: CASSLSSYNSPLHF. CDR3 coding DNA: TGTGCCAGCTCACTGAGCTCCTATAATTCACCCCTCCACTTT.

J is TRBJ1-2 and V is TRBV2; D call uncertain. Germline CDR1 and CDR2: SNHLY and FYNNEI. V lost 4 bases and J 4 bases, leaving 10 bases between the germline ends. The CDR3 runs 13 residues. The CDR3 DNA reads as TGTGCCAGCAGTGCTGACACCACCTATGGCTACACCTTC. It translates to CASSADTTYGYTF.

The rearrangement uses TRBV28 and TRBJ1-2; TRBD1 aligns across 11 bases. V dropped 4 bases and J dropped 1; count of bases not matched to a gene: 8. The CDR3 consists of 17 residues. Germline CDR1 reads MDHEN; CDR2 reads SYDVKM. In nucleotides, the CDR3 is TGTGCCAGCAGTTACGACGGACAGGGGGCGCTTAACTATGGCTACACCTTC. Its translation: CASSYDGQGALNYGYTF.